The following is a T cell receptor (beta chain) sequence with its context. The antigen remains undetermined. In germline, CDR1 is LNHDA, CDR2 SQIVND (reference sequence). CDR3 length: 16 amino acids. V lost 6 bases to trimming and J lost 4 bases; unmatched junction nucleotides: 13. The source of the sample is a study of T cells in narcolepsy. The repertoire was sequenced with immunoSEQ multiplex PCR; TCRdb's copy has only in-frame clones and lacks some. The sample has 20,000 to 30,000 clones; approximately 85% are singletons. Findings and caveats of the study: Autoreactive HCRT-specific and TRIB2-specific clonotypes were marked in same-patient CSF-versus-blood CD4+ comparisons. Some memory CD4+ repertoires had no autoreactive clone sequences.

The rearrangement uses TRBV19 and TRBJ1-1; 8 bases are a match to TRBD1. The sequence derives from a human donor with narcolepsy. The sequenced material came from CD45RA- memory CD4+ T cells from PBMCs. Here the CDR3 DNA reads TGTGCCAGTAGCCTCGGGGCAGGGGGCACCGGCACTGAAGCTTTCTTT. It translates to CASSLGAGGTGTEAFF. The full variable domain, rest sourced from reference TRBV19 and TRBJ1-1, is DGGITQSPKYLFRKEGQNVTLSCEQNLNHDAMYWYRQDPGQGLRLIYYSQIVNDFQKGDIAEGYSVSREKKESFPLTVTSAQKNPTAFYLCASSLGAGGTGTEAFFGQGTRLTVV.